The 13 T cell receptor beta chains given below trace back to one sample, sequenced in a study of T cell clonality in common variable immunodeficiency. General study results and limits: In common variable immunodeficiency, TCR beta chains reportedly carried fewer deletions and N-nucleotide insertions.

TCRdb's copy holds only in-frame clones and misses some; the assay was immunoSEQ multiplex PCR. Singletons are absent from the sample, which has fewer than 30,000 clones. These TCRs are of unknown antigen specificity. Material for sequencing was peripheral blood mononuclear cells. Receptors originate from a human donor with common variable immunodeficiency.

A remark on this clone: At one end the junction does not follow the germline gene, possibly because of a read error. The read ends 3 residues shy of where the CDR3 ends; the end is completed using the germline J gene. The chain carries TRBV7-7 and TRBJ2-3; D is perhaps TRBD2 (6 bases). The germline V gene has CDR1 SSHAT and CDR2 FNYEAQ (reference sequence). The CDR3 consists of 13 residues. Partial CDR3 DNA: TGTGCTAGCAGCCTCCGACTAGTAGATACG. It encodes CASSLRLVDT. The whole CDR3 protein reads CASSLRLVDTQYF.

Remarks on this clone: With only one base between it and a far larger clone, this is likely a read error. The read stops 3 residues short of the end of the CDR3; the missing end is completed from the germline J gene. V usage is TRBV19 and J usage is TRBJ2-1; no reliable D call. The germline V gene has CDR1 LNHDA and CDR2 SQIVND (reference sequence). This CDR3 contains 13 residues. Incomplete CDR3 DNA: TGTGGCAGTAGTATGGGCCCCAACAATGAG. Amino acid sequence: CGSSMGPNNE. The CDR3 in its entirety is CGSSMGPNNEQFF. The full variable domain, with the rest looked up from reference TRBV19 and TRBJ2-1, is DGGITQSPKYLFRKEGQNVTLSCEQNLNHDAMYWYRQDPGQGLRLIYYSQIVNDFQKGDIAEGYSVSREKKESFPLTVTSAQKNPTAFYLCGSSMGPNNEQFFGPGTRLTVL.

With regard to this clone: The read falls 3 residues short of the CDR3 end, and the missing part is taken from the germline J gene. V is TRBV20-1 and J is TRBJ1-6, with TRBD1 matching 9 bases. CDR1 and CDR2 from the germline V gene are DFQATT and SNEGSKA (reference sequence). Trimming removed 0 bases from V and 9 bases from J; junction bases left unmatched: 6. CDR3 size: 15 residues. The part of the CDR3 DNA that was read is TGCAGTGCTAGAGAAGGGACAGGGTTGGGTTCACCC. It codes for CSAREGTGLGSP. In full, the CDR3 is CSAREGTGLGSPLHF.

This clone was counted only a few times. The observed sequence ends 3 residues before the CDR3 terminus, with the missing tail filled in from the germline J gene. The gene calls are TRBV7-2 and TRBJ2-5; D gene uncertain. Germline V gives CDR1 SGHTA, CDR2 FQGNSA. V gave up 3 bases and J gave up 4 bases, with 12 bases separating them. The CDR3 consists of 14 residues. CDR3 in amino acids: CASSFNGLRETQYF. Incomplete CDR3 DNA: TGTGCCAGCAGCTTTAATGGTCTTAGAGAGACC.

Regarding this clone: The DNA ends 3 residues before the CDR3 does, and the rest of the CDR3 is filled in from the germline J gene. V usage is TRBV5-1 and J usage is TRBJ2-3, with 9 bases matching TRBD1. V was clipped by 5 bases and J by 2 bases; unmatched bases: 12. This CDR3 contains 17 residues. Germline values: CDR1 SGHRS, CDR2 YFSETQ. CDR3 sequence: CASRITPGQGLTDTQYF. CDR3 DNA (partial): TGCGCCAGCAGAATTACTCCGGGACAGGGTCTCACAGATACG.

CDR3 bases read: TGTGCCTGGACCAAGACAGGGTTCTCTGGC. It yields the protein CAWTKTGFSG. The whole CDR3 reads CAWTKTGFSGYTF. This sequence joins TRBV30 and TRBJ1-2, with 7 bases matching TRBD1. The observed sequence ends 3 residues before the CDR3 terminus, with the missing tail filled in from the germline J gene. The junction had 9 bases not matched to a gene; V was cut back by 4 bases and J by 7 bases. Germline V gene sequence: CDR1 GTSNPN, CDR2 SVGIG (reference sequence). This CDR3 region has 13 residues.

This clone has more than one count but fewer than ten. The read falls 3 residues short of the CDR3 end, and the missing part is taken from the germline J gene. J is TRBJ2-2 and V is TRBV19; 10 bases map to TRBD1. Trimming took 7 bases from V and 3 from J; bases not matched to a gene: 2. CDR3 size: 14 residues. CDR1 is LNHDA, CDR2 SQIVND, per germline (reference sequence). CDR3 region: CASMGTGDTGELFF. The CDR3 DNA, read in part, is TGTGCCAGTATGGGGACAGGGGACACCGGGGAG.

This clone has at least ten counts. The missing CDR3 end, 3 residues past where the read stops, is filled in from the germline J gene. V usage is TRBV9 and J usage is TRBJ2-3; D is perhaps TRBD2 (5 bases). The CDR3 sequence is 14 residues long. V was pared by 3 bases and J by 5 bases, with 13 bases between. The germline V gene encodes CDR1 SGDLS and CDR2 YYNGEE. CDR3: CASSGDDRGDTQYF. The sequenced part of the CDR3 DNA is TGTGCCAGCAGCGGAGACGACCGGGGAGATACG.

In this sample, this clone turned up a few times. The observed sequence ends 3 residues before the CDR3 terminus, with the missing tail filled in from the germline J gene. This chain links TRBV5-1 with TRBJ2-2; possible D gene TRBD2, 5 bases. In germline, CDR1 is SGHRS, CDR2 YFSETQ. V shed 2 bases and J shed 5 bases, with 22 bases lying between them. This CDR3 spans 18 amino acids. The CDR3 bases that were read are TGCGCCAGCAGCTTCTCTTCGGGGAGTGTTGTTCGGACCGGGGAG. It is translated as CASSFSSGSVVRTGE. The whole CDR3 reads CASSFSSGSVVRTGELFF.

This clone was counted only a few times. The observed sequence ends 3 residues before the CDR3 terminus, with the missing tail filled in from the germline J gene. The rearrangement joins TRBV7-9 to TRBJ1-1; TRBD1 agrees at 8 bases. CDR1 and CDR2 from the germline V gene are SEHNR and FQNEAQ (reference sequence). The CDR3 sequence is 12 residues long. The CDR3 region is CASSLQGAKAFF. The sequenced part of the CDR3 DNA is TGTGCCAGCAGTTTGCAGGGGGCGAAG.

Details on this clone: The CDR3 end lies 3 residues beyond the end of the read and is filled in from the germline J gene. The rearrangement links TRBV2 to TRBJ1-5, with unresolved D. The CDR3 extends over 14 amino acids. Germline V gives CDR1 SNHLY, CDR2 FYNNEI. Trimming removed 5 bases from V and 6 bases from J, with 14 bases in between. The DNA read from the CDR3 is TGTGCCAGCAGTAGTCAAGACTTGGGTCAGCCC. Amino acids: CASSSQDLGQP. The whole CDR3 protein reads CASSSQDLGQPQHF.

This clone was counted many times. The junction does not match germline at one end; this may be a read error. The CDR3 end is not reached by the read, which stops 3 residues before it; the germline J gene fills it in. V usage is TRBV4-2 and J usage is TRBJ2-5, with 8 positions matching TRBD2. The CDR3 has 17 amino acids. Germline CDR1 reads LGHNA; CDR2 reads YNFKEQ. Partial CDR3 DNA: TGCGCCAGCAGCCAAGATGGGGCTAGCGGGCGGGGAGAGACC. Amino acid sequence: CASSQDGASGRGET. The CDR3 reads in full as CASSQDGASGRGETQYF.

This clone was seen a few times. The DNA read from the CDR3 is TGTGCCAGTGGGGCGGGGGGCATTTACAATGAG. Translation gives CASGAGGIYNE. Given in full, the CDR3 is CASGAGGIYNEQFF. J is TRBJ2-1 and V is TRBV19; TRBD2 matches 8 bases. The read falls 3 residues short of the CDR3 end, and the missing part is taken from the germline J gene. V trimming: 8 bases; J trimming: 4 bases; junction bases outside the gene matches: 7. Germline V gene data show CDR1 as LNHDA and CDR2 as SQIVND (reference sequence). This CDR3 is built from 14 residues.